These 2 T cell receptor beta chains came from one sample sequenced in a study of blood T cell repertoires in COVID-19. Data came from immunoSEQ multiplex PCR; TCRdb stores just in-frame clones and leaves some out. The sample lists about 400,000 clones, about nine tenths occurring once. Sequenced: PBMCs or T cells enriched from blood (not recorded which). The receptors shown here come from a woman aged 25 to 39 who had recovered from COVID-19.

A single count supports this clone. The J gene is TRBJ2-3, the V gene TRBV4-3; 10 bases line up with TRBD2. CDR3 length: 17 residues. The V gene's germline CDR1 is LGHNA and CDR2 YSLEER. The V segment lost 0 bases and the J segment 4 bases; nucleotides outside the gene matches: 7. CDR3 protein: CASSQDITSGIPDTQYF. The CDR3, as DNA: TGCGCCAGCAGCCAAGATATCACTAGCGGGATACCAGATACGCAGTATTTT.

The CDR3 is CASSLNIGSGGSSYNEQFF. CDR3 bases: TGCGCCAGCAGCTTGAATATCGGGAGCGGGGGTAGCTCCTACAATGAGCAGTTCTTC. The chain has TRBV5-1 and TRBJ2-1, with 8 bases lining up with TRBD2. Unmatched junction bases numbered 12, after V lost 1 base and J lost 0 bases. CDR1 is SGHRS, CDR2 YFSETQ, per germline. There are 19 residues in the CDR3.